The 16 T cell receptor beta chains below all came from one sample that was sequenced in a study of cytomegalovirus exposure and HLA in healthy donors. Amplification used 60 Vbeta primers and 13 Jbeta primers. Libraries were prepared by immunoSEQ multiplex PCR; TCRdb keeps only in-frame clonotypes and omits some of them. Of about 110,000 clones in the sample, around three quarters were seen once. The sequenced sample consisted of PBMCs. All receptors derive from a woman aged 25 to 39 in good health and CMV-seronegative.

There are a few counts of this clone. This chain joins TRBV4-1 and TRBJ1-4; TRBD1 matches 8 bases. Germline values: CDR1 MGHRA, CDR2 YSYEKL. V was clipped by 4 bases and J by 0 bases; unmatched bases: 4. CDR3 length equals 16 residues. CDR3 in DNA: TGCGCCAGCAGCCTGGACAGGGATACAACTAATGAAAAACTGTTTTTT. It yields the protein CASSLDRDTTNEKLFF.

The chain employs TRBV5-8 and TRBJ2-7; possible D gene TRBD2, 6 bases. The CDR3 has 15 amino acids. CDR1 SGHTS and CDR2 YDEGEE come from the germline V gene. The ends were cut back, 4 bases at V and 0 bases at J, with 14 bases in the middle. The CDR3 nucleotides read TGTGCCAGCAGCCGTAGCGGAATAAGCTCCTACGAGCAGTACTTC. This encodes CASSRSGISSYEQYF.

The chain combines TRBV5-1 with TRBJ1-2; 7 positions match TRBD1. V dropped 0 bases and J dropped 4; count of bases not matched to a gene: 6. The CDR3 extends over 15 amino acids. Germline CDR1 SGHRS, CDR2 YFSETQ. The DNA for the CDR3 is TGCGCCAGCAGCTTGGAGGGACAGCAATCCTATGGCTACACCTTC. Protein: CASSLEGQQSYGYTF.

The chain couples TRBV30 to TRBJ2-2; TRBD2 agrees at 11 bases. The CDR3 contains 16 residues. V was clipped by 5 bases and J by 3 bases; unmatched bases: 8. The germline V gene has CDR1 GTSNPN and CDR2 SVGIG (reference sequence). The CDR3 region is CAWLRLAGRYTGELFF. The CDR3 DNA reads TGTGCCTGGCTTCGACTAGCGGGAAGATACACCGGGGAGCTGTTTTTT.

This chain uses TRBV4-3 with TRBJ1-1; D not certain. Germline assignment: CDR1 LGHNA and CDR2 YSLEER. This CDR3 region has 12 residues. Trimming pared 1 base from V and 7 bases from J, leaving 7 bases between. In nucleotides, the CDR3 is TGCGCCAGCAGCCAAGCCTTCGGTGAAGCTTTCTTT. It yields the protein CASSQAFGEAFF.

V gene TRBV6-1 combines with J gene TRBJ1-5; perhaps TRBD1 as D (6 bases). Trimming took off 2 bases at V and 4 bases at J, with 12 bases between the two ends. Germline V gene data show CDR1 as MNHNS and CDR2 as SASEGT. This CDR3 has 15 residues. The DNA of the CDR3 is TGTGCCAGCAGTGAATGGGGGCGCGGAAATCAGCCCCAGCATTTT. Its translation: CASSEWGRGNQPQHF.

The chain has TRBV6-5 and TRBJ1-2, with 9 bases that match TRBD1. The CDR3 runs 14 residues. J gave up 7 bases and V 7 bases, and 10 bases lay outside the gene matches. Germline V gives CDR1 MNHEY, CDR2 SVGAGI. CDR3 in amino acids: CASNPTGTGIGYTF. The CDR3 nucleotides are TGTGCCAGCAATCCAACCGGGACAGGGATTGGCTACACCTTC.

The chain is built from TRBV5-8 and TRBJ2-1; 12 nucleotides align to TRBD2. Germline V gene sequence: CDR1 SGHTS, CDR2 YDEGEE. This CDR3 region has 16 residues. The V gene end was trimmed by 2 bases and the J gene end by 3 bases; junction bases not matched to a gene: 3. In DNA form, the CDR3 reads TGTGCCAGCAGCTTACGGACTAGCGGGGTCTACAATGAGCAGTTCTTC. Its translation: CASSLRTSGVYNEQFF.

The V call is TRBV5-1, the J call TRBJ2-2, with D possibly TRBD1 on 6 matching bases. Deletions cut 5 bases from V and 7 bases from J, with 15 bases between. Germline V gives CDR1 SGHRS, CDR2 YFSETQ. The CDR3 covers 14 residues. The CDR3 is CASSSGQILGELFF. The CDR3 DNA reads as TGCGCCAGCAGTTCCGGACAGATACTCGGGGAGCTGTTTTTT. Looking up the rest from reference TRBV5-1 and TRBJ2-2 gives the full variable domain: KAGVTQTPRYLIKTRGQQVTLSCSPISGHRSVSWYQQTPGQGLQFLFEYFSETQRNKGNFPGRFSGRQFSNSRSEMNVSTLELGDSALYLCASSSGQILGELFFGEGSRLTVL.

J is TRBJ1-5 and V is TRBV2, with TRBD1 as a possible D gene (5 bases). CDR1 and CDR2 from the germline V gene are SNHLY and FYNNEI. This CDR3 spans 15 amino acids. V was cut by 3 bases and J by 3 bases, with 12 bases left in between. CDR3 bases: TGTGCCAGCAGTGAGCAGGGCAACATCAATCAGCCCCAGCATTTT. Its protein product is CASSEQGNINQPQHF. Looking up the rest from reference TRBV2 and TRBJ1-5 gives the full variable domain: EPEVTQTPSHQVTQMGQEVILRCVPISNHLYFYWYRQILGQKVEFLVSFYNNEISEKSEIFDDQFSVERPDGSNFTLKIRSTKLEDSAMYFCASSEQGNINQPQHFGDGTRLSIL.

This clone was counted a single time. The V call is TRBV6-5, the J call TRBJ1-6; no firm D call. Germline V gene lookup returns CDR1 MNHEY and CDR2 SVGAGI. V lost 5 bases to trimming and J lost 13 bases, with 12 bases between them. CDR3 length: 12 residues. The CDR3 DNA follows: TGTGCCAGCAGTGTAATCCCGGGGCCCCTCCACTTT. Protein product: CASSVIPGPLHF.

The chain carries TRBV6-5 and TRBJ1-1; D gene ambiguous. The V gene lost 8 bases and the J gene lost 4 bases, with 17 bases spanning the gap. Germline assignment: CDR1 MNHEY and CDR2 SVGAGI. The CDR3 runs to 14 residues. The chain's CDR3 is CASLEGGPGTEAFF. The CDR3 bases are TGTGCCAGCTTGGAGGGAGGACCGGGCACTGAAGCTTTCTTT.

This sequence joins TRBV28 and TRBJ1-2, with 7 nucleotides matching TRBD1. CDR1 is MDHEN, CDR2 SYDVKM, per germline. The CDR3 covers 17 residues. V was clipped by 3 bases and J by 5 bases; unmatched bases: 15. CDR3 sequence (DNA): TGTGCCAGCAGTTTGTTGTTCCCACTCGGGACAGCGTATGGCTACACCTTC. Protein: CASSLLFPLGTAYGYTF.

The rearrangement joins TRBV7-9 to TRBJ2-7; 7 bases are a match to TRBD1. Germline V gene sequence: CDR1 SEHNR, CDR2 FQNEAQ (reference sequence). Trimming removed 5 bases from V and 2 bases from J; junction bases left unmatched: 6. This CDR3 is 14 amino acids long. CDR3 bases: TGTGCCAGCAGCGCCCGGGACAGCCCCTACGAGCAGTACTTC. It codes for CASSARDSPYEQYF.

The genes are TRBV30 and TRBJ1-4; 9 nucleotides line up with TRBD1. The CDR3 loop spans 14 amino acids. V gave up 8 bases and J gave up 1 base; unmatched junction bases: 5. Germline-derived CDR1 and CDR2 are GTSNPN and SVGIG (reference sequence). The CDR3 loop reads CALRQGGTNEKLFF. For the CDR3, the DNA is TGTGCCCTACGACAGGGGGGAACTAATGAAAAACTGTTTTTT.

The chain uses TRBV5-1 and TRBJ2-1; TRBD2 matches 10 bases. The CDR3 consists of 15 residues. CDR1 is SGHRS, CDR2 YFSETQ, per germline. With 5 bases clipped from V and 7 bases from J, the junction kept 9 bases outside the gene matches. The CDR3 DNA follows: TGCGCCAGCAGGTTAAGACTAGCGGGTTTGAATGAGCAGTTCTTC. Its protein is CASRLRLAGLNEQFF.